Below, 4 T cell receptor beta chains from the same sample are listed, as sequenced in a study of brain T cells in children with intractable seizures. Libraries were prepared by immunoSEQ multiplex PCR; TCRdb keeps only in-frame clonotypes and omits some of them. Of 300,000 to 400,000 clones listed, 85% to 95% were seen once; the top ten hold 5% to 7%. Regarding time point: blood from clinic visit 5 months post-surgery; TSC patient then seizure free. Sequenced here: peripheral blood, sampled roughly 5 months after surgery. Source of these receptors: a boy younger than two with tuberous sclerosis and intractable seizures.

The chain combines TRBV19 with TRBJ1-5; weak D call: TRBD1 (6 bases). The CDR3 is made up of 13 amino acids. The V and J ends lost 5 bases and 3 bases respectively, with 8 bases between them. Germline CDR1 and CDR2: LNHDA and SQIVND (reference sequence). The CDR3 nucleotides are TGTGCCAGTAGTGGACAGATCAATCAGCCCCAGCATTTT. The encoded protein is CASSGQINQPQHF.

V is TRBV12-3 or TRBV12-4 and J is TRBJ1-2; D perhaps matches TRBD1 (6 bases). The CDR3 contains 13 residues. Trimming cost V 5 bases and J 7 bases, with 14 bases left between them. This CDR3 is CASSQQGRVGYTF. In DNA, the CDR3 is TGTGCCAGCAGTCAGCAGGGGAGAGTTGGCTACACCTTC.

The V gene is TRBV12-5, the J gene TRBJ2-7; possibly TRBD2 for D (6 bases). V lost 6 bases and J 4 bases, leaving 13 bases between the germline ends. CDR3 length: 13 residues. The V gene's germline CDR1 is LGHNT and CDR2 FRNRAP. The CDR3 region has the DNA TGTGCTAGTGGCTCGGGACTCCCATACGAGCAGTACTTC. Its protein product is CASGSGLPYEQYF.

The gene calls are TRBV13 and TRBJ2-1; 7 nucleotides line up with TRBD1. Germline V lookup: CDR1 PRHDT, CDR2 FYEKMQ (reference sequence). The V segment lost 5 bases and the J segment 7 bases; nucleotides outside the gene matches: 11. The CDR3 runs to 15 residues. In DNA form, the CDR3 reads TGTGCCAGCAGCACGCCCGCCCTCAGGGGGAATGAGCAGTTCTTC. Translated: CASSTPALRGNEQFF.